This T cell receptor beta chain was sequenced during a study of shared clonotypes between healthy human individuals. The data were produced by immunoSEQ multiplex PCR, yet TCRdb's version contains in-frame clones alone and is incomplete. The sample shows roughly 520,000 clones, 90% to 96% of them seen only once. This CDR3 region has 13 residues. Germline V gene sequence: CDR1 SGHRS, CDR2 YFSETQ. The V end lost 4 bases, the J end lost 2 bases, and 9 bases lay between the germline ends. The chain employs TRBV5-1 and TRBJ1-1; D not resolved. The material sequenced was naive CD4+ T cells sorted from blood. Documented subset: CD45RA+ positively selected. This TCR was recovered from a woman between 25 and 40 years old in good health. The CDR3 DNA reads as TGCGCCAGCAGCAAGGAGGAAAACACTGAAGCTTTCTTT. Protein product: CASSKEENTEAFF.